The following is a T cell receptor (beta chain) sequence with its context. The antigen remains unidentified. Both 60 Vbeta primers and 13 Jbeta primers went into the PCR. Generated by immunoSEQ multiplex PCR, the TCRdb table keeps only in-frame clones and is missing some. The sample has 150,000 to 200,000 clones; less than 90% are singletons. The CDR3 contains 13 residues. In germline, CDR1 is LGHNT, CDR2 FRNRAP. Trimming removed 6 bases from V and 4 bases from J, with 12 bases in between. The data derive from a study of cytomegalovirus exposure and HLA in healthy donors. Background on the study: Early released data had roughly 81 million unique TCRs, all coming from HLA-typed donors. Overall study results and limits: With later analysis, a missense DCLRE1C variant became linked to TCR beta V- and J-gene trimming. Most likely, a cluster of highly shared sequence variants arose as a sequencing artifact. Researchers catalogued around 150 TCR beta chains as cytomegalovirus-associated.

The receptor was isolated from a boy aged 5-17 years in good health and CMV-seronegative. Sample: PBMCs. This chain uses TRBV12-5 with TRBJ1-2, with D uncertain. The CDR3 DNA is TGTGCTAGTGGGACTACAGTTCGCTATGGCTACACCTTC. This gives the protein CASGTTVRYGYTF.